This T cell receptor (beta chain) was retrieved from a study of cytomegalovirus exposure and HLA in healthy donors. Whole-study results and caveats: Most of the TCR beta V segments (in an earlier analysis) were productive either about 87% or about 30% of the time. Usually a TCR sequence was rare, but some public TCRs were found in many donors. TCR beta sequences reportedly predicted most subjects' HLA-A and HLA-B alleles accurately.

Trimming removed 5 bases at V and 4 bases at J, with 18 bases between. The germline V gene has CDR1 SGHVS and CDR2 FQNEAQ. The CDR3 totals 16 residues. 60 Vbeta and 13 Jbeta primers were used in PCR. Method: immunoSEQ multiplex PCR; TCRdb's copy keeps in-frame clones and lacks some. Found here are about 150,000 clones, roughly 84% of them singletons; the top ten hold around 1.6%. In the case of this clone: The antigen remains undetermined.

The chain carries TRBV7-8 and TRBJ1-3; no clear D gene. The sequencing sample was made of PBMCs. The receptor was isolated from a woman between 18 and 29 years old in good health and CMV-seronegative. The chain's CDR3 is CASSTTRGYNGNTIYF. CDR3 sequence (DNA): TGTGCCAGCAGCACCACACGGGGTTATAACGGAAACACCATATATTTT.